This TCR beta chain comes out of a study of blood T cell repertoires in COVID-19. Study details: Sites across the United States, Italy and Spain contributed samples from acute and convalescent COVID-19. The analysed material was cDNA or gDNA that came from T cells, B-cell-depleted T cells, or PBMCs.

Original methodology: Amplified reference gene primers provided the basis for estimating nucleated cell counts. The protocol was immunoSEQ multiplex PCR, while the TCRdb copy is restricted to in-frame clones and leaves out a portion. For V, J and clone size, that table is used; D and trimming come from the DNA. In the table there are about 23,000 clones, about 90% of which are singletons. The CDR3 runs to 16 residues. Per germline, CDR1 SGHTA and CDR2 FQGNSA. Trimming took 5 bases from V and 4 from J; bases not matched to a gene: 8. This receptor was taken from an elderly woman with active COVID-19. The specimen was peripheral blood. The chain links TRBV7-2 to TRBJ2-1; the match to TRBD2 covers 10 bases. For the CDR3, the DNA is TGTGCCAGCAGCCCCCTAGCGGGGGCCCAATACAATGAGCAGTTCTTC. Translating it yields CASSPLAGAQYNEQFF. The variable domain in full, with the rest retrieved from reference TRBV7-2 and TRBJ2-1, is GAGVSQSPSNKVTEKGKDVELRCDPISGHTALYWYRQSLGQGLEFLIYFQGNSAPDKSGLPSDRFSAERTGGSVSTLTIQRTQQEDSAVYLCASSPLAGAQYNEQFFGPGTRLTVL.